This paragraph reports one T cell receptor (beta chain). Antigen: not known. What was amplified from RNA transcripts were TCR beta CDR3 regions. The HTBI primer set served for first-round RT-PCR of the TCR CDR3. TCRdb re-derived calls from the multiplex PCR reads in MiXCR, one entry per CDR3 protein. There are about 250,000 distinct CDR3 sequences in the sample; roughly a quarter occur only once, and approximately 35% lies in the top ten. Those patients with uncontrolled infection, other autoimmune disease, pregnancy or lactation were excluded. The diagnostic basis comprised clinical symptoms, serum thyroxine and TRAb, thyroid ultrasound and orbital computed tomography. This record comes from a study of T cells in Graves' hyperthyroidism and ophthalmopathy. Whole-study findings and limits: Ophthalmopathy was separated from stable hyperthyroidism by a 13 V-J model.

The V end was cut by 4 bases, the J end by 4 bases, with 11 bases between. Germline assignment: CDR1 MNHEY and CDR2 SVGEGT. The CDR3 is 14 amino acids. Sequenced material: blood. This TCR was recovered from a woman in her 40s with Graves' ophthalmopathy. The chain employs TRBV6-2 or TRBV6-3 and TRBJ1-5; no clear D gene. This CDR3 is CASSFHIQNQPQHF. The CDR3 DNA is TGTGCCAGCAGTTTTCATATACAAAATCAGCCCCAGCATTTT.